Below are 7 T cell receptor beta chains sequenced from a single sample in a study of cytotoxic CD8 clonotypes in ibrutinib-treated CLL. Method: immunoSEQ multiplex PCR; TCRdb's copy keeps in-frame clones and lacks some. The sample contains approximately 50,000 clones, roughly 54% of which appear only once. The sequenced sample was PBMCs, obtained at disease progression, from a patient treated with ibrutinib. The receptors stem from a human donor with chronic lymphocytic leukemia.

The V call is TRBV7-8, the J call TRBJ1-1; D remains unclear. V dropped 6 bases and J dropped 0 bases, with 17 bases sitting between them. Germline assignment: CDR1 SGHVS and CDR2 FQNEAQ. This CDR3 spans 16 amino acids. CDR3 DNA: TGTGCCAGCAGTCTCAACCCAGGAAAAATGAACACTGAAGCTTTCTTT. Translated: CASSLNPGKMNTEAFF. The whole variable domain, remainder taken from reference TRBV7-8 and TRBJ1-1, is GAGVSQSPRYKVAKRGQDVALRCDPISGHVSLFWYQQALGQGPEFLTYFQNEAQLDKSGLPSDRFFAERPEGSVSTLKIQRTQQEDSAVYLCASSLNPGKMNTEAFFGQGTRLTVV.

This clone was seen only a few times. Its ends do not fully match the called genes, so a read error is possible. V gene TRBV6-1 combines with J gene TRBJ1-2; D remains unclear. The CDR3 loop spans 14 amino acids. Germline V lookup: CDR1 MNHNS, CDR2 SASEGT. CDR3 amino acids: CAISGPTLVHGYTF. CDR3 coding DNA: TGTGCCATCAGTGGACCTACTTTGGTCCATGGCTACACCTTC.

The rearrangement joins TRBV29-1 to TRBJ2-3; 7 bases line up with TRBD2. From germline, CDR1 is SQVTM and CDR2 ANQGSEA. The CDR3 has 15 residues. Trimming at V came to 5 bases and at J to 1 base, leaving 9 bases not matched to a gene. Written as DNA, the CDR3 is TGCAGCGTTCCCCCGGGGGGAGGAGGCACAGATACGCAGTATTTT. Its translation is CSVPPGGGGTDTQYF.

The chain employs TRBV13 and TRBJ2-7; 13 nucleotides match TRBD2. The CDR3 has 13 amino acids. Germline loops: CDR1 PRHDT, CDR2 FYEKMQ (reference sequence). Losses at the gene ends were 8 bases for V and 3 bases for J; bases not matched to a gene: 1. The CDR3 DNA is TGTGCCAGCGGGACTAGCGGGGTCTACGAGCAGTACTTC. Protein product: CASGTSGVYEQYF.

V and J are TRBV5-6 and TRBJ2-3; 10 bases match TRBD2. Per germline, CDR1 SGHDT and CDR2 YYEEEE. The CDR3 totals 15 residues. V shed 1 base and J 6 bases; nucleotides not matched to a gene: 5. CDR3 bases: TGTGCCAGCAGCTTGCTAGCGGGAGTCGCGGATACGCAGTATTTT. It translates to CASSLLAGVADTQYF.

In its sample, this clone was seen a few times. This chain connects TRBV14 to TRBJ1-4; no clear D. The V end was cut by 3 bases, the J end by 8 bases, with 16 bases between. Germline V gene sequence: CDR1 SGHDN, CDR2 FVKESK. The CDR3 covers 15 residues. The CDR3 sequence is CASSHGRLLGEKLFF. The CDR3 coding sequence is TGTGCCAGCAGCCATGGACGGCTTCTAGGGGAAAAACTGTTTTTT.

CDR3 sequence: CASSRDQAGNTEAFF. CDR3 in DNA: TGCGCCAGCAGCCGGGATCAGGCAGGGAACACTGAAGCTTTCTTT. The chain couples TRBV5-1 to TRBJ1-1, with unresolved D. The length of the CDR3 is 15 residues. CDR1 and CDR2 (germline): SGHRS, YFSETQ. V was clipped by 4 bases and J by 1 base, with 14 bases between them.